This T cell receptor beta chain was retrieved from a study of cytomegalovirus exposure and HLA in healthy donors. The study's findings and limits: Reports indicate that TCR beta sequences accurately predicted the HLA-A and HLA-B alleles of most subjects.

This clone appeared once. Its antigen is unidentified. Donors counted as nominally healthy when sampled, yet unrecorded immune exposures were likely. Per the germline V gene, CDR1 is SGHNT and CDR2 is YYREEE (reference sequence). V was clipped by 4 bases and J by 0 bases, with 14 bases between them. The CDR3 consists of 15 residues. The PCR ran on 60 Vbeta and 13 Jbeta primers. The data were produced by immunoSEQ multiplex PCR, yet TCRdb's version contains in-frame clones alone and is incomplete. Here the sample spans around 62,000 clones, 70% to 90% being singletons. The chain carries TRBV5-4 and TRBJ2-7; tentative D call: TRBD2 (5 bases). Sequenced: PBMCs. This receptor was taken from a woman in her 30s in good health and CMV-seronegative. The CDR3 DNA follows: TGTGCCAGCAGCGGAGGCTACAGCAGCTCCTACGAGCAGTACTTC. It encodes CASSGGYSSSYEQYF.